The T cell receptor beta chain described here comes from a study of cytomegalovirus exposure and HLA in healthy donors. General observations from the study: Accurate HLA-A and HLA-B prediction from TCR beta sequences was reported for most subjects.

Researchers ran the PCR with 60 Vbeta and 13 Jbeta primers. In the study's own analysis: Later work found 80 million or so unique TCR beta chains, with about 10 million shared. This table comes from immunoSEQ multiplex PCR, and its TCRdb copy is limited to in-frame clones, with some not included. V and J calls and clone size are those listed in that table; D and trimming were worked out from the DNA. The sample holds roughly 150,000 clones, more than 80% seen once. A word on this clone: Its antigen remains unknown.

Sequencing input: PBMCs. The clonotype was recovered from a male donor in good health and CMV-seronegative.

The CDR3 is CASSPTVVAEAFF. Written as DNA, the CDR3 is TGTGCCAGCTCACCGACAGTTGTAGCTGAAGCTTTCTTT. The chain joins TRBV18 to TRBJ1-1; TRBD1 is a possible D gene (5 bases). The CDR3 runs 13 residues. V shed 3 bases and J shed 6 bases, with 11 bases lying between them. Germline V CDR1 and CDR2: KGHSH, LQKENI.